The 9 T cell receptor beta chains presented below share a single source sample, sequenced in a study of blood T cell repertoires in COVID-19. The assay was immunoSEQ multiplex PCR, and TCRdb's table has in-frame clones only and misses some. The sample has some 500,000 clones, roughly 90% seen once. Sample: PBMCs or T cells enriched from blood (not recorded which). The receptors shown here come from a woman aged 40 to 50 who had recovered from COVID-19.

The chain recombines TRBV6-5 with TRBJ1-6, with unresolved D. The germline CDR1 and CDR2 sequences are MNHEY and SVGAGI. This CDR3 spans 13 amino acids. Trimming shortened V by 8 bases and J by 3 bases, and 8 bases separated the two germline ends. The CDR3 DNA reads as TGTGCCAGCGGACTGTACTATAATTCACCCCTCCACTTT. As protein: CASGLYYNSPLHF.

The rearrangement links TRBV13 to TRBJ2-1; no clear D. This CDR3 has 13 residues. CDR1 and CDR2 from the germline V gene are PRHDT and FYEKMQ (reference sequence). V was cut by 3 bases and J by 2 bases, with 5 bases left in between. Here the CDR3 DNA reads TGTGCCAGCAGCTTCTCTGCCTACAATGAGCAGTTCTTC. It translates to CASSFSAYNEQFF.

The chain combines TRBV6-1 with TRBJ2-7; D gene uncertain. CDR1 and CDR2 (germline): MNHNS, SASEGT. The CDR3 is made up of 12 amino acids. V was shortened by 0 bases and J by 5 bases, with 5 bases between the two germline ends. The CDR3, as DNA: TGTGCCAGCAGTGAAGCGAGGAACGAGCAGTACTTC. It codes for CASSEARNEQYF.

The chain combines TRBV7-9 with TRBJ2-1; 8 bases fit TRBD2. The CDR3 has 16 residues. Germline V gene sequence: CDR1 SEHNR, CDR2 FQNEAQ (reference sequence). V shed 2 bases and J 8 bases; nucleotides not matched to a gene: 11. The CDR3 spells CASSLKSSGSIYEQFF. In nucleotides, the CDR3 is TGTGCCAGCAGCTTAAAGTCAAGCGGGAGTATTTATGAGCAGTTCTTC.

There are a few counts of this clone. This rearrangement joins TRBV6-6 to TRBJ2-2, with 7 bases fitting TRBD2. Trimming took 4 bases from V and 4 from J; bases not matched to a gene: 3. The germline V gene encodes CDR1 MNHNY and CDR2 SVGAGI (reference sequence). The CDR3 is 14 residues long. The DNA for the CDR3 is TGTGCCAGCAGTTCTAGACTAGCCACCGGGGAGCTGTTTTTT. Protein sequence: CASSSRLATGELFF.

The chain has TRBV5-6 and TRBJ2-2; 7 bases map to TRBD1. CDR3 length: 16 residues. Germline CDR1 reads SGHDT; CDR2 reads YYEEEE. J was trimmed by 6 bases and V by 2 bases; bases with no gene match: 10. CDR3 nucleotides: TGTGCCAGCAGCTTTTCGCCCAGGGGGAAGGCCGGGGAGCTGTTTTTT. It yields the protein CASSFSPRGKAGELFF. The full variable domain, in which reference TRBV5-6 and TRBJ2-2 provide the parts outside the CDR3, is DAGVTQSPTHLIKTRGQQVTLRCSPKSGHDTVSWYQQALGQGPQFIFQYYEEEERQRGNFPDRFSGHQFPNYSSELNVNALLLGDSALYLCASSFSPRGKAGELFFGEGSRLTVL.

This clone has only one observation. V and J are TRBV29-1 and TRBJ2-1, with 9 bases aligning to TRBD2. This CDR3 has 15 amino acids. With 6 bases clipped from V and 0 bases from J, the junction kept 6 bases outside the gene matches. CDR1 and CDR2 from the germline V gene are SQVTM and ANQGSEA. CDR3 DNA sequence: TGCAGCGTCAACGGACTAGCGCGCTCCTACAATGAGCAGTTCTTC. Its protein product is CSVNGLARSYNEQFF.

The chain combines TRBV27 with TRBJ1-6; D perhaps matches TRBD1 (5 bases). V gave up 6 bases and J gave up 11 bases, with 20 bases separating them. Germline CDR1 is MNHEY and CDR2 is SMNVEV (reference sequence). The CDR3 runs to 15 residues. In nucleotides, the CDR3 is TGTGCCAGCAGCCATGTCAGGAGGGGCTTTGCACCCCTCCACTTT. It encodes CASSHVRRGFAPLHF.

The V gene is TRBV2, the J gene TRBJ1-4; 7 bases line up with TRBD1. This CDR3 spans 15 amino acids. CDR1 and CDR2 from the germline V gene are SNHLY and FYNNEI. V was pared by 4 bases and J by 4 bases, with 6 bases of the junction left unmatched. CDR3 sequence reads: CASSGETGFNEKLFF. As DNA, the CDR3 is TGTGCCAGCAGTGGGGAGACAGGGTTTAATGAAAAACTGTTTTTT.